What follows are 27 T cell receptor beta chains derived from one specimen sequenced in a study of T cells after posttransplantation cyclophosphamide. Treatment was busulfan-fludarabine conditioning, a marrow graft, and cyclophosphamide on days +3 and +4. The method was immunoSEQ multiplex PCR; TCRdb's version includes in-frame clones alone and lacks a portion of them. The record shows some 10,000 clones for this sample, with no singletons present. Sequenced material: PBMCs, taken after allogeneic stem cell transplant with posttransplant cyclophosphamide. The receptors were gathered from a female patient between 35 and 55 years old who received an allogeneic stem cell transplant from a related donor, was CMV-positive, and had no GVHD. Some T cells here may be from the graft donor.

This clone was detected ten times or more. V is TRBV7-2 and J is TRBJ1-5, with D possibly matching TRBD1 (5 bases). CDR3 size: 14 residues. V lost 5 bases to trimming and J lost 2 bases, with 10 bases between them. Germline V gene sequence: CDR1 SGHTA, CDR2 FQGNSA. CDR3 coding DNA: TGTGCCAGCAGCCCTTTGACAGGCAATCAGCCCCAGCATTTT. This encodes CASSPLTGNQPQHF.

This clone was counted between two and nine times. A much more abundant neighbour one base away suggests this may be a read error. Different DNA sequences within this sample yield the same CDR3. The chain carries TRBV9 and TRBJ2-7; TRBD1 might be the D (5 bases). Germline CDR1 and CDR2: SGDLS and YYNGEE. Trimming stripped 9 bases from V and 4 bases from J, with 23 bases between. CDR3 size: 15 residues. The CDR3 loop is CAIIFKQETAYEQYF. CDR3 in DNA: TGTGCCATTATTTTCAAACAGGAGACGGCATACGAGCAGTACTTC.

This clone was counted many times. This rearrangement joins TRBV6-2 or TRBV6-3 to TRBJ2-3; 9 positions agree with TRBD2. V dropped 2 bases and J dropped 2; count of bases not matched to a gene: 5. This CDR3 region has 16 residues. Germline assignment: CDR1 MNHEY and CDR2 SVGEGT. The CDR3 sequence is CASSYRAGGDTDTQYF. The CDR3, as DNA: TGTGCCAGCAGTTACCGAGCGGGGGGTGACACAGATACGCAGTATTTT.

V and J are TRBV27 and TRBJ1-2; 7 positions agree with TRBD1. The CDR3 spans 16 residues. Per the germline V gene, CDR1 is MNHEY and CDR2 is SMNVEV (reference sequence). The V segment lost 2 bases and the J segment 4 bases; nucleotides outside the gene matches: 10. This CDR3 is CASSLDGQAPFYGYTF. The CDR3 nucleotides read TGTGCCAGCAGTTTAGACGGACAGGCACCTTTCTATGGCTACACCTTC.

In this sample, this clone turned up many times. The chain recombines TRBV2 with TRBJ1-5; the match to TRBD1 covers 9 bases. V lost 6 bases and J lost 2; bases outside the gene matches: 8. Germline assignment: CDR1 SNHLY and CDR2 FYNNEI. The CDR3 length is 16 residues. CDR3 DNA sequence: TGTGCCAGCAGCGGATTGACAGGGGGTGGCAATCAGCCCCAGCATTTT. It codes for CASSGLTGGGNQPQHF. Complete variable domain (other parts from reference TRBV2 and TRBJ1-5): EPEVTQTPSHQVTQMGQEVILRCVPISNHLYFYWYRQILGQKVEFLVSFYNNEISEKSEIFDDQFSVERPDGSNFTLKIRSTKLEDSAMYFCASSGLTGGGNQPQHFGDGTRLSIL.

This clone has ten or more counts. J is TRBJ2-4 and V is TRBV19; 11 nucleotides align to TRBD1. V shed 3 bases and J 2 bases; nucleotides not matched to a gene: 3. The CDR3 has 16 residues. Germline lookup yields CDR1 LNHDA and CDR2 SQIVND (reference sequence). This chain's CDR3 is CASSIGTGGSKNIQYF. CDR3 DNA sequence: TGTGCCAGTAGTATTGGGACAGGGGGGTCCAAAAACATTCAGTACTTC.

In this sample, this clone turned up many times. The rearrangement links TRBV5-1 to TRBJ1-2, with TRBD1 as a possible D gene (6 bases). V was pared by 1 base and J by 8 bases, with 15 bases between. Germline-derived CDR1 and CDR2 are SGHRS and YFSETQ. CDR3 size: 14 residues. The CDR3 coding sequence is TGCGCCAGCAGCTTGAGGGGGGGGGTCGACGGCTACACCTTC. Translated: CASSLRGGVDGYTF. The whole variable domain, filled in from reference TRBV5-1 and TRBJ1-2, reads KAGVTQTPRYLIKTRGQQVTLSCSPISGHRSVSWYQQTPGQGLQFLFEYFSETQRNKGNFPGRFSGRQFSNSRSEMNVSTLELGDSALYLCASSLRGGVDGYTFGSGTRLTVV.

This clone was observed at least ten times. The chain carries TRBV7-2 and TRBJ2-1; weak D call: TRBD2 (5 bases). Per germline, CDR1 SGHTA and CDR2 FQGNSA. V lost 5 bases and J 0 bases, leaving 14 bases between the germline ends. The CDR3 extends over 16 amino acids. The CDR3: CASSLNGLSSYNEQFF. The CDR3 nucleotides read TGTGCCAGCAGCCTTAACGGACTCAGCTCCTACAATGAGCAGTTCTTC.

This clone was observed a handful of times. V is TRBV12-3 or TRBV12-4 and J is TRBJ2-2; TRBD1 matches at 10 bases. This CDR3 region has 15 residues. The ends lost 6 bases at V and 5 bases at J; junction bases unmatched: 6. CDR3 protein: CASRTGTGVTGELFF. As DNA, the CDR3 is TGTGCCAGCAGAACCGGGACAGGGGTTACCGGGGAGCTGTTTTTT.

This clone was seen repeatedly, ten times or more. This chain joins TRBV5-1 and TRBJ1-6; 9 bases match TRBD1. The V gene's germline CDR1 is SGHRS and CDR2 YFSETQ. CDR3 length: 15 residues. The trim removed 0 bases at V and 7 bases at J, leaving 2 bases unmatched. CDR3 DNA: TGCGCCAGCAGCTTGGCGACAGGGGGGAATTCACCCCTCCACTTT. As protein: CASSLATGGNSPLHF. Supplemented by reference TRBV5-1 and TRBJ1-6, the full variable domain reads KAGVTQTPRYLIKTRGQQVTLSCSPISGHRSVSWYQQTPGQGLQFLFEYFSETQRNKGNFPGRFSGRQFSNSRSEMNVSTLELGDSALYLCASSLATGGNSPLHFGNGTRLTVT.

The chain has TRBV6-1 and TRBJ1-2; TRBD1 is a possible D gene (6 bases). Germline CDR1 reads MNHNS; CDR2 reads SASEGT. V dropped 5 bases and J dropped 7 bases, with 17 bases sitting between them. The CDR3 has 14 amino acids. CDR3 amino acids: CASSFRQAPGGYTF. In nucleotides, the CDR3 is TGTGCCAGCAGTTTTAGACAGGCCCCGGGTGGCTACACCTTC.

Ten or more counts support this clone. The chain uses TRBV7-3 and TRBJ2-2; 9 bases align to TRBD1. This CDR3 is built from 16 residues. Germline V CDR1 and CDR2: SGHTA, FQGTGA. V was clipped by 4 bases and J by 6 bases; unmatched bases: 9. CDR3 coding DNA: TGTGCCAGCAGCTCAGGGACAGGGTTTGCGTCCGGGGAGCTGTTTTTT. This translates into CASSSGTGFASGELFF.

This chain connects TRBV20-1 to TRBJ2-7; D is unresolved. V was clipped by 3 bases and J by 4 bases, with 7 bases between them. The CDR3 loop spans 11 amino acids. Germline values: CDR1 DFQATT, CDR2 SNEGSKA (reference sequence). The CDR3 protein is CSARADYEQYF. The DNA for the CDR3 is TGCAGTGCTAGGGCAGATTACGAGCAGTACTTC.

Many counts were recorded for this clone. This chain uses TRBV7-9 with TRBJ1-1; possibly TRBD1 for D (5 bases). Between the trimmed V and J ends, which lost 1 base and 5 bases, there was a span of 17 bases. From germline, CDR1 is SEHNR and CDR2 FQNEAQ (reference sequence). The CDR3 runs to 16 residues. The CDR3: CASSLVEGARGTEAFF. In DNA, the CDR3 is TGTGCCAGCAGCTTAGTCGAAGGGGCCCGGGGGACTGAAGCTTTCTTT.

Ten or more counts support this clone. The V call is TRBV7-3, the J call TRBJ2-1; the match to TRBD2 covers 9 bases. The CDR3 loop spans 15 amino acids. J lost 4 bases, V lost 3 bases, and 4 bases had no gene match. In germline, CDR1 is SGHTA, CDR2 FQGTGA. CDR3: CASSLGGGAYNEQFF. CDR3 DNA: TGTGCCAGCAGCTTGGGCGGGGGGGCTTACAATGAGCAGTTCTTC.

This clone was detected ten times or more. The rearrangement links TRBV5-1 to TRBJ1-3, with a possible D match to TRBD1 (5 bases). CDR1 and CDR2 (germline): SGHRS, YFSETQ. This CDR3 contains 13 residues. V dropped 4 bases and J dropped 0 bases, with 5 bases sitting between them. Here the CDR3 DNA reads TGCGCCAGCAGCCAGGGCTCTGGAAACACCATATATTTT. Its translation: CASSQGSGNTIYF.

This clone was seen repeatedly, ten times or more. The J gene is TRBJ2-2, the V gene TRBV11-2; D gene unclear. V was shortened by 2 bases and J by 0 bases, with 10 bases between the two germline ends. Germline lookup yields CDR1 SGHAT and CDR2 FQNNGV. The CDR3 length is 16 residues. In DNA, the CDR3 is TGTGCCAGCAGCTTATATGGCAGTTCGAACACCGGGGAGCTGTTTTTT. Amino acids: CASSLYGSSNTGELFF.

The V call is TRBV24-1, the J call TRBJ2-2; TRBD1 matches 8 bases. The length of the CDR3 is 17 residues. Germline lookup yields CDR1 KGHDR and CDR2 SFDVKD. The trim removed 3 bases at V and 7 bases at J, leaving 12 bases unmatched. This CDR3 is CATSDKDRGKNIGELFF. The CDR3 DNA follows: TGTGCCACCAGTGATAAAGACAGGGGCAAGAATATCGGGGAGCTGTTTTTT.

This clone was seen many times. V usage is TRBV4-1 and J usage is TRBJ2-7, with TRBD1 matching over 7 bases. From germline, CDR1 is MGHRA and CDR2 YSYEKL. With 4 bases clipped from V and 0 bases from J, the junction kept 6 bases outside the gene matches. This CDR3 region has 15 residues. CDR3 residues: CASSLNRDSSYEQYF. Written as DNA, the CDR3 is TGCGCCAGCAGCCTGAACCGGGACAGCTCCTACGAGCAGTACTTC.

This clone has a count of ten or more. The V and J genes are TRBV6-5 and TRBJ1-2, with TRBD1 matching 7 bases. Per germline, CDR1 MNHEY and CDR2 SVGAGI. This CDR3 spans 14 amino acids. V trimming: 0 bases; J trimming: 6 bases; junction bases outside the gene matches: 4. CDR3 bases: TGTGCCAGCAGTTACTCTGGCAGGGGGGATGGCTACACCTTC. It encodes CASSYSGRGDGYTF.

This clone was detected many times. V usage is TRBV9 and J usage is TRBJ2-1; a weak D match, TRBD2 (6 bases). V lost 1 base and J lost 5, with 7 bases in between. The CDR3 runs to 13 residues. Germline CDR1 is SGDLS and CDR2 is YYNGEE. The DNA of the CDR3 is TGTGCCAGCAGCGTACGCGGGGACAATGAGCAGTTCTTC. This codes for CASSVRGDNEQFF.

Of note for this clone: The same CDR3 can be traced to other DNA sequences in this sample. The J gene is TRBJ2-7, the V gene TRBV9; 7 bases map to TRBD1. Germline assignment: CDR1 SGDLS and CDR2 YYNGEE. Losses at the gene ends were 9 bases for V and 4 bases for J; bases not matched to a gene: 16. CDR3 size: 15 residues. The CDR3 DNA reads TGTGCCATTATTTTCAAACAGGGGACGGCATACGAGCAGTACTTC. Its protein is CAIIFKQGTAYEQYF.

This clone was detected a few times. This chain uses TRBV9 with TRBJ2-7; D is perhaps TRBD1 (5 bases). The germline V and J ends were trimmed by 8 bases and 4 bases, with 22 bases remaining between them. The germline V gene encodes CDR1 SGDLS and CDR2 YYNGEE. This CDR3 spans 15 amino acids. This CDR3 reads CASCFKQETAYEQYF. CDR3 sequence (DNA): TGTGCCAGTTGTTTCAAACAGGAGACGGCATACGAGCAGTACTTC. Together with reference TRBV9 and TRBJ2-7, the CDR3 gives the full variable domain: DSGVTQTPKHLITATGQRVTLRCSPRSGDLSVYWYQQSLDQGLQFLIQYYNGEERAKGNILERFSAQQFPDLHSELNLSSLELGDSALYFCASCFKQETAYEQYFGPGTRLTVT.

In its sample, this clone was seen many times. DNA for the CDR3: TGTGCTGTGGCGGCAGAGACCCAGTACTTC. Its protein product is CAVAAETQYF. This rearrangement joins TRBV7-7 to TRBJ2-5; no reliable D call. The germline gives CDR1 SSHAT, CDR2 FNYEAQ (reference sequence). The CDR3 consists of 10 residues.

This clone occurred many times. V is TRBV7-9 and J is TRBJ1-6; no clear D. Germline CDR1 SEHNR, CDR2 FQNEAQ (reference sequence). The CDR3 contains 17 residues. V lost 3 bases and J lost 0, with 12 bases in between. CDR3 bases: TGTGCCAGCAGCTTTACCAGCGGACTCTCCTATAATTCACCCCTCCACTTT. It encodes CASSFTSGLSYNSPLHF.

The table lists this clone with a few counts. V is TRBV15 and J is TRBJ2-3; 11 positions agree with TRBD2. The V gene's germline CDR1 is LNHNV and CDR2 YYDKDF (reference sequence). Trimming removed 1 base from V and 1 base from J; junction bases left unmatched: 1. The CDR3 contains 16 residues. The CDR3 DNA sequence: TGTGCCACCAGCAGAGGACTAGCGGGGCGCACAGATACGCAGTATTTT. This encodes CATSRGLAGRTDTQYF.

The table lists this clone with many counts. The rearrangement links TRBV19 to TRBJ2-3, with 7 bases fitting TRBD2. V gave up 5 bases and J gave up 3 bases; unmatched junction bases: 11. The CDR3 length is 16 residues. Germline CDR1 is LNHDA and CDR2 is SQIVND (reference sequence). This CDR3 reads CASSGFASGATDTQYF. The CDR3 nucleotides read TGTGCCAGTAGTGGGTTTGCGAGCGGGGCGACAGATACGCAGTATTTT. The complete variable domain, with remaining parts taken from reference TRBV19 and TRBJ2-3, reads DGGITQSPKYLFRKEGQNVTLSCEQNLNHDAMYWYRQDPGQGLRLIYYSQIVNDFQKGDIAEGYSVSREKKESFPLTVTSAQKNPTAFYLCASSGFASGATDTQYFGPGTRLTVL.